What follows is one T cell receptor beta chain and its context. Its antigen remains unidentified. Profiled with immunoSEQ multiplex PCR; TCRdb holds only in-frame clones, not every one. In the table there are 46,000 or so clones, roughly four fifths of which are singletons. Stimulus-free culture yielded autoproliferating CFSE-dim and non-proliferating CFSE-high T cells, each sequenced separately. Pooled replicate wells came from around 50 million CFSE-labeled PBMCs cultured less than 9 days without stimulus. CFSE at roughly 0.54 uM labeled the PBMCs, which were then cultured unstimulated. This CDR3 is 13 amino acids long. V gave up 2 bases and J gave up 7 bases, with 9 bases separating them. Germline lookup yields CDR1 SEHNR and CDR2 FQNEAQ (reference sequence). This sample was taken from a study of memory B cells and T cells in multiple sclerosis. Whole-study results and caveats: Compartments had unequal clone-set sizes, affecting shared clonotype counts.

Sequenced: PBMCs from blood kept in culture. The receptor comes from a human donor with multiple sclerosis. This chain joins TRBV7-9 and TRBJ2-1; D not certain. The CDR3 bases are TGTGCCAGCAGCTTAAAAGGCCCTAATGAGCAGTTCTTC. Its protein is CASSLKGPNEQFF.